Below are 17 T cell receptor beta chains sequenced from a single sample in a study of T cell responses to AZD1222 COVID-19 vaccine. Only in-frame clones appear in the TCRdb table, and some are missing; sequencing was by immunoSEQ multiplex PCR. Among about 67,000 clones listed, approximately 81% were seen once. Specimen: peripheral blood, collected on day 0 of AZD1222 vaccination. These receptors all come from an adult in good health.

The table lists this clone with a few counts. The V and J genes are TRBV18 and TRBJ1-6; D not certain. The CDR3 has 15 amino acids. Germline lookup yields CDR1 KGHSH and CDR2 LQKENI. Trimming took off 5 bases at V and 5 bases at J, with 13 bases between the two ends. The CDR3 loop is CASSSFTEHNSPLHF. The CDR3 bases are TGTGCCAGCTCAAGTTTCACAGAGCATAATTCACCCCTCCACTTT.

This chain joins TRBV29-1 and TRBJ2-3; D possibly corresponds to TRBD1 (6 bases). Germline values: CDR1 SQVTM, CDR2 ANQGSEA. The V end lost 6 bases, the J end lost 1 base, and 11 bases lay between the germline ends. This CDR3 is 13 amino acids long. CDR3 sequence: CSVGTLGTDTQYF. As DNA, the CDR3 is TGCAGCGTCGGGACACTAGGCACAGATACGCAGTATTTT.

The chain has TRBV6-2 or TRBV6-3 and TRBJ1-4; no clear D gene. With 6 bases removed from V and 0 bases from J, the gap between germline ends came to 5 bases. CDR3 length: 13 amino acids. CDR1 and CDR2 from the germline V gene are MNHEY and SVGEGT. The DNA of the CDR3 is TGTGCCAGCAGCCGTGCAACTAATGAAAAACTGTTTTTT. Encoded protein: CASSRATNEKLFF.

V and J are TRBV27 and TRBJ1-1; D may be TRBD1 (5 bases). CDR1 is MNHEY, CDR2 SMNVEV, per germline (reference sequence). The CDR3 has 14 residues. Deletions cut 0 bases from V and 12 bases from J, with 17 bases between. CDR3 in amino acids: CASSLSRLRDRSFF. Here the CDR3 DNA reads TGTGCCAGCAGTTTATCCCGCCTCCGGGACCGGTCTTTCTTT.

V gene TRBV28 combines with J gene TRBJ1-5; D remains ambiguous. Trimming stripped 3 bases from V and 0 bases from J, with 6 bases between. Germline V gives CDR1 MDHEN, CDR2 SYDVKM. This CDR3 comprises 14 residues. CDR3 region: CASSLHHSNQPQHF. In DNA, the CDR3 is TGTGCCAGCAGTTTGCATCATAGCAATCAGCCCCAGCATTTT.

In its sample, this clone was seen once. The chain is built from TRBV10-3 and TRBJ1-6, with D perhaps TRBD1 (5 bases). Germline lookup yields CDR1 ENHRY and CDR2 SYGVKD. Trimming removed 4 bases at V and 7 bases at J, with 14 bases between. The CDR3 is made up of 15 amino acids. CDR3 region: CAISAGVVLNSPLHF. The CDR3, as DNA: TGTGCCATCAGTGCGGGGGTCGTTCTGAATTCACCCCTCCACTTT.

The chain links TRBV15 to TRBJ1-4, with D uncertain. Trimming removed 6 bases from V and 8 bases from J, with 16 bases in between. The V gene's germline CDR1 is LNHNV and CDR2 YYDKDF (reference sequence). The length of the CDR3 is 14 residues. The DNA for the CDR3 is TGTGCCACCAGTACCGCCTTAAGTACGGAAAAACTGTTTTTT. Its translation is CATSTALSTEKLFF.

The chain recombines TRBV19 with TRBJ1-5; 8 bases line up with TRBD1. V trimming: 8 bases; J trimming: 6 bases; junction bases outside the gene matches: 9. CDR3 length: 14 residues. Germline values: CDR1 LNHDA, CDR2 SQIVND (reference sequence). CDR3 region: CASQDRAKFQPQHF. The CDR3 nucleotides read TGTGCCAGTCAGGACAGGGCCAAGTTTCAGCCCCAGCATTTT.

Comment on this clone: The same CDR3 is also encoded by other DNA sequences in this sample. The rearrangement links TRBV12-3 or TRBV12-4 to TRBJ2-5; tentative D call: TRBD2 (6 bases). V gave up 7 bases and J gave up 5 bases, with 14 bases separating them. The length of the CDR3 is 13 residues. Written as DNA, the CDR3 is TGTGCCAGCACCTTGGGGGGATGGGAGACCCAGTACTTC. It specifies CASTLGGWETQYF.

This rearrangement joins TRBV11-2 to TRBJ1-2; D gene ambiguous. CDR3 size: 17 residues. Germline loops: CDR1 SGHAT, CDR2 FQNNGV. V lost 2 bases and J 2 bases, leaving 18 bases between the germline ends. DNA of the CDR3: TGTGCCAGCAGCTTAAGGCGCGGTGGGATCCTAAACTATGGCTACACCTTC. It is translated as CASSLRRGGILNYGYTF.

The genes are TRBV6-5 and TRBJ1-1; TRBD1 might be the D (5 bases). V was shortened by 7 bases and J by 0 bases, with 15 bases between the two germline ends. The length of the CDR3 is 15 residues. The germline V gene encodes CDR1 MNHEY and CDR2 SVGAGI. CDR3 DNA sequence: TGTGCCAGCATCCCAACAGGACACATGAACACTGAAGCTTTCTTT. Residues: CASIPTGHMNTEAFF.

The V call is TRBV9, the J call TRBJ2-1; 9 bases agree with TRBD1. This CDR3 comprises 15 residues. Germline V lookup: CDR1 SGDLS, CDR2 YYNGEE. Unmatched junction bases numbered 7, after V lost 6 bases and J lost 3 bases. The DNA of the CDR3 is TGTGCCAGCACCTCGGCGGACAGGGGCTACAATGAGCAGTTCTTC. It encodes CASTSADRGYNEQFF. Full variable domain (rest looked up from reference TRBV9 and TRBJ2-1): DSGVTQTPKHLITATGQRVTLRCSPRSGDLSVYWYQQSLDQGLQFLIQYYNGEERAKGNILERFSAQQFPDLHSELNLSSLELGDSALYFCASTSADRGYNEQFFGPGTRLTVL.

The chain combines TRBV7-9 with TRBJ2-4; maybe TRBD1 (6 bases). CDR3 length equals 14 residues. Germline V gene lookup returns CDR1 SEHNR and CDR2 FQNEAQ (reference sequence). Deletions cut 3 bases from V and 10 bases from J, with 16 bases between. CDR3 region: CASSLGPQRGIQYF. In DNA form, the CDR3 reads TGTGCCAGCAGCTTGGGACCCCAGAGGGGGATTCAGTACTTC.

The chain carries TRBV2 and TRBJ1-3, with TRBD1 as a possible D gene (6 bases). Germline CDR1 SNHLY, CDR2 FYNNEI. Trimming shortened V by 6 bases and J by 4 bases, and 19 bases separated the two germline ends. The CDR3 totals 16 residues. In DNA, the CDR3 is TGTGCCAGCAGCCGAGACATGGGGGCAGGAGGAAACACCATATATTTT. Encoded protein: CASSRDMGAGGNTIYF.

V usage is TRBV28 and J usage is TRBJ1-6, with D unresolved. In germline, CDR1 is MDHEN, CDR2 SYDVKM. The V end was cut by 5 bases, the J end by 6 bases, with 14 bases between. The CDR3 covers 15 residues. DNA for the CDR3: TGTGCCAGCAGTCCCGGAGGGCGAAGTAATTCACCCCTCCACTTT. Translated, it gives CASSPGGRSNSPLHF.

The rearrangement joins TRBV28 to TRBJ1-2, with a weak D call TRBD1 (5 bases). The CDR3 spans 14 residues. V lost 1 base, J lost 3 bases, and 9 bases lay in between. Germline loops: CDR1 MDHEN, CDR2 SYDVKM. In DNA, the CDR3 is TGTGCCAGCAGTTTATTTGTGGGGGACTATGGCTACACCTTC. Amino acid sequence: CASSLFVGDYGYTF.

The J gene is TRBJ1-5, the V gene TRBV7-2; D is unresolved. The germline V gene encodes CDR1 SGHTA and CDR2 FQGNSA. This CDR3 region has 14 residues. Deletions cut 1 base from V and 3 bases from J, with 7 bases between. The CDR3 sequence is CASSLERFNQPQHF. CDR3 DNA sequence: TGTGCCAGCAGCTTAGAACGTTTCAATCAGCCCCAGCATTTT.